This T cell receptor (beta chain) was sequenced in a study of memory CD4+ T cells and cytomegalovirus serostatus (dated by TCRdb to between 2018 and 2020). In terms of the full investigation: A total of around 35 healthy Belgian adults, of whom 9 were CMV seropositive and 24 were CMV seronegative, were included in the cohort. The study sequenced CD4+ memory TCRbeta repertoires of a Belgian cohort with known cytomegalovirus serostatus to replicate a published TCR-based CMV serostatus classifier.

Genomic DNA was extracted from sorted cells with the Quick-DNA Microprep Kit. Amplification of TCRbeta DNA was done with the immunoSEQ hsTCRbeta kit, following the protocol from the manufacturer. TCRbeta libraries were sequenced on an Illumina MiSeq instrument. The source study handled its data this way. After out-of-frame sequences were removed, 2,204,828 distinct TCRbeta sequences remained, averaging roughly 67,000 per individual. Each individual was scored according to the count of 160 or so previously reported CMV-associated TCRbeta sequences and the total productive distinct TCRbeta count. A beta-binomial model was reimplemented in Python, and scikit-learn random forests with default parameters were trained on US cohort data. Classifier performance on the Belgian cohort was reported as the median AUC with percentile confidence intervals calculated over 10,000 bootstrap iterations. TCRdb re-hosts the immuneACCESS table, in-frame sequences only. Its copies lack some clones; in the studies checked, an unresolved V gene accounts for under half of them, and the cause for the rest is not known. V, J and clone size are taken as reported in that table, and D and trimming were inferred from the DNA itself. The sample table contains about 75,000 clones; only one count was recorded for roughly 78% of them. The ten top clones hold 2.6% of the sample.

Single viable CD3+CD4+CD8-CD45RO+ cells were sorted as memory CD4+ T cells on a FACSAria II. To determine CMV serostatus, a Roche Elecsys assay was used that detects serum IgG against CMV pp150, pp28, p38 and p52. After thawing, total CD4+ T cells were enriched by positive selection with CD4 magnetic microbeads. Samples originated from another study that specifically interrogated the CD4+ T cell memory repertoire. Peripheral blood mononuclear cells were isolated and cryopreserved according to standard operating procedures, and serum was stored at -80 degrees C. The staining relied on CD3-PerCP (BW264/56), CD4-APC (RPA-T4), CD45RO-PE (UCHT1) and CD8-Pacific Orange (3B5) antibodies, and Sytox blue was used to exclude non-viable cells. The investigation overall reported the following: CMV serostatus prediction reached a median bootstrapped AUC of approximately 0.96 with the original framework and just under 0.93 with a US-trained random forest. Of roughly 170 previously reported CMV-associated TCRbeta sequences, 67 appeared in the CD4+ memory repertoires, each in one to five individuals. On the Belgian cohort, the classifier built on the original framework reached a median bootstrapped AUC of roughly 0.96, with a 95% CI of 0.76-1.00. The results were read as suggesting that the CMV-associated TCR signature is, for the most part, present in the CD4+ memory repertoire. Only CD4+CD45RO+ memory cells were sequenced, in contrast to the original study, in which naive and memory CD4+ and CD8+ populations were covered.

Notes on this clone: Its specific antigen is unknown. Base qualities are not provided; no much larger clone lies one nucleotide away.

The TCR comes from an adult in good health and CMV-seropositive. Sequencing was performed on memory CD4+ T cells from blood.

Here the CDR3 is given as CASREGQVIDGYTF. The nucleotide sequence reads as follows: TGTGCCAGCAGAGAAGGACAGGTTATCGATGGCTACACCTTC. The chain was built from TRBV28 and TRBJ1-2; a stretch of 7 junction bases matches TRBD1. As encoded in the germline V gene, CDR1 is MDHEN while CDR2 is SYDVKM. The junction shows trimming of 6 bases on V and 6 bases on J, and the gene matches do not reach 10 bases of it. Inclusive of the bounding cysteine and phenylalanine, the CDR3 is 14 residues long. Of all the DNA, just the CDR3 is kept, 42 bases in frame from base 1.